This T cell receptor (beta chain) was sequenced in a study of molecular identifiers for immune sequencing clone quantification (dated by TCRdb to the late 2010s). Study-level background: For a replicate experiment, RNA from approximately 20,000 or 100,000 naive CD8 T cells was divided into five aliquots, and four of the five aliquots were sequenced. This methods study used CD8 T cells to benchmark TCR RNA copy counting and molecular-identifier clustering-based TCR repertoire sequencing (MIDCIRS). Results and caveats for the whole study, not just this receptor: When barcode sub-clustering was left out, chimeric consensus sequences inflated TCR diversity, with chimeras reaching as high as 47%. Highly expanded clone sizes could be underestimated if identical TCR molecules share a barcode. Approximately 2.7 recovered TCR RNA copies per cell were obtained by modeling, versus around 9.8 by digital PCR, implying a capture efficiency of 25% to 35%. In CMV-specific effector cells, over 98% of molecules were held by clones above 20 RNA copies, whereas under 1% of molecules were held by such clones in naive cells. Spiked-in Jurkat TCR RNA equal to a single cell's worth was reported to be detectable even within 1,100,000 naive CD8 T cells. The naive libraries included spiked-in Jurkat TCR RNA (around 10 copies' worth), and this RNA is not part of the donor repertoire.

Libraries were made using PCR. TCRdb records NextSeq 500 as the sequencer. Preparation of bulk TCR libraries followed a previously described approach, with the TCR primers listed in Table S5. Purification of total RNA was performed with the Qiagen AllPrep DNA/RNA kit. Reads from multiple sequencing runs of the same library were pooled before analysis. Per the authors' processing: Reads were retained only if the reads had an exact TCR constant sequence, and the retained reads were trimmed to 150 nt and grouped according to their 12-nt molecular barcodes. Reads inside each barcode group were sub-clustered using a 15% Levenshtein threshold, and a quality-weighted consensus sequence was constructed for each RNA molecule. Non-functional sequences were removed, as were lower-count sequences one edit away from another. On the basis of fitting two negative binomial distributions, barcode sub-clusters with fewer than 20% of the maximum read count were discarded. TCRdb's own reprocessing of the public reads used fastp at Q25 and MiXCR and kept productive beta chains. Every CDR3 protein is listed once, alongside the most common genes and DNA of its rows. V and J calls and clone size were set by TCRdb, not the authors. The sample profile shows some 680,000 distinct CDR3 sequences; 25% of them were found once. The ten largest account for about 0.73% of the sample.

Libraries of naive CD8 T cells were built from approximately 20,000 to 980,000 sorted cells, with 10%, 30% or 50% of the purified RNA used. On a BD FACSAria II, naive CD8 T cells were FACS-sorted as CD8+CD4-CCR7+CD45RA+ and collected into RLT Plus buffer. Approximately nine TCR copies' worth of Jurkat RNA were spiked into roughly 17,000-1,100,000 naive CD8 T cell samples to test detection sensitivity. CD8 T cells were enriched with RosetteSep CD8+ T Cell Enrichment Cocktail and Ficoll-Paque, followed by ACK red cell lysis. Notes on this clonotype: No antigen is known for it. Base qualities are not recorded, but no much larger clone differs from it by a single base.

The CDR3 measures 15 amino acids from cysteine to phenylalanine. Just CDR3 DNA is preserved here, 45 bases in frame from base 1. Relative to germline, V is 2 bases shorter and J is 4 bases shorter, with 11 bases between their ends. Reading the germline V gene (reference sequence) gives CDR1 PRHDT and CDR2 FYEKMQ. The chain is encoded by TRBV13 joined to TRBJ2-2; TRBD2 is a possible D gene, resting on 6 matching bases. Material: naive CD8+ T cells from blood, with Jurkat cell RNA spiked in. The cell subset or site tag for this specimen amounts to: FACS-sorted CD8+CD4-CCR7+CD45RA+ naive T cells. The receptor comes from a human donor in good health. Some libraries in this study had Jurkat cell RNA spiked in. The nucleotide sequence reads as follows: TGTGCCAGCAGCTTAAAGGGACTTATCACCGGGGAGCTGTTTTTT. Its coded protein is CASSLKGLITGELFF.